The 2 T cell receptor beta chains in this list originate from one sample, sequenced in a study of shared clonotypes between healthy human individuals. The assay was immunoSEQ multiplex PCR, and TCRdb's table has in-frame clones only and misses some. In the table there are some 320,000 clones, more than 75% of which are singletons. Sequencing was carried out using memory CD8+ T cells sorted from blood. This sample's subset: CD45RO+ cells pooled with CCR7-negative TemRA cells. The origin of the receptors is a young man in good health.

The V gene is TRBV7-9, the J gene TRBJ2-3; D could derive from TRBD1 or TRBD2 (5 bases each). The CDR3 totals 12 residues. The germline V gene has CDR1 SEHNR and CDR2 FQNEAQ (reference sequence). The V end lost 9 bases, the J end lost 2 bases, and 9 bases lay between the germline ends. The CDR3 region has the DNA TGTGCCAGTAGGGACGTCACAGATACGCAGTATTTT. Translated, it gives CASRDVTDTQYF.

The chain is built from TRBV6-1 and TRBJ1-6; D is unresolved. Between the trimmed V and J ends, which lost 3 bases and 0 bases, there was a span of 9 bases. Germline V gene lookup returns CDR1 MNHNS and CDR2 SASEGT. This CDR3 contains 16 residues. DNA of the CDR3: TGTGCCAGCAGTGATGATCTGAGCTCCTATAATTCACCCCTCCACTTT. It specifies CASSDDLSSYNSPLHF.